The 2 T cell receptor beta chains below come from one sample, sequenced in a study of blood T cell repertoires in COVID-19. Measured with immunoSEQ multiplex PCR; TCRdb has only the in-frame clones, and not every one. The table records roughly 160,000 clones, approximately 88% of them present only once. Sequences were obtained from peripheral blood. Source of these receptors: a woman aged 55-70 years with acute or convalescent COVID-19.

The chain is built from TRBV6-5 and TRBJ1-3; TRBD1 agrees at 7 bases. The V gene end was trimmed by 7 bases and the J gene end by 0 bases; junction bases not matched to a gene: 6. From germline, CDR1 is MNHEY and CDR2 SVGAGI. The CDR3 extends over 15 amino acids. This chain's CDR3 is CASKRTGDSGNTIYF. In nucleotides, the CDR3 is TGTGCCAGCAAGAGAACAGGGGACTCTGGAAACACCATATATTTT.

This chain connects TRBV7-7 to TRBJ1-4; 9 bases agree with TRBD1. CDR3 size: 13 residues. CDR1 SSHAT and CDR2 FNYEAQ come from the germline V gene (reference sequence). The CDR3 DNA reads TGTGCTAGCGGCAAGGACAGGGGTGAAAAACTGTTTTTT. The encoded protein is CASGKDRGEKLFF.